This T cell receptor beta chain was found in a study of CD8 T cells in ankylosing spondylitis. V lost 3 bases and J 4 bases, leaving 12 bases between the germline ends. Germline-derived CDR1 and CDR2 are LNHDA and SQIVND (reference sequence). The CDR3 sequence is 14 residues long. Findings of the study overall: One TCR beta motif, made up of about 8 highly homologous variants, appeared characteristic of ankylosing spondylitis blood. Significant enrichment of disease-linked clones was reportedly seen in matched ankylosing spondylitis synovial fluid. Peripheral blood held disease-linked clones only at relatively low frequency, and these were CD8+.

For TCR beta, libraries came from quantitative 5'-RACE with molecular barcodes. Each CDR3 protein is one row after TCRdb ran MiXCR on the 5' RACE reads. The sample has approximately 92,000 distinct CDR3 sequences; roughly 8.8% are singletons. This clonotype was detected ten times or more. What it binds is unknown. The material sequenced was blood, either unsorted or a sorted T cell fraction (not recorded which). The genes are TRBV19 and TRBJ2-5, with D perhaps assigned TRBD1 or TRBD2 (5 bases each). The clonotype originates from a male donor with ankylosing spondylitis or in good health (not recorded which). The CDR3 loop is CASSMGEGLETQYF. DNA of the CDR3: TGTGCCAGTAGTATGGGCGAGGGGCTAGAGACCCAGTACTTC.